The T cell receptor (beta chain) under discussion was sequenced for a study of technical replicates of blood from several donors. Profiling relied on immunoSEQ multiplex PCR, and the TCRdb table lists in-frame clones only, not all of them. The sample includes 55,000 to 75,000 clones, approximately 90% of them seen just once. V lost 6 bases and J lost 4, with 15 bases in between. CDR1 is SNHLY and CDR2 is FYNNEI in the germline V gene. The CDR3 runs to 14 residues. This chain joins TRBV2 and TRBJ2-5, with D perhaps TRBD1 (5 bases). The origin of this receptor is a human donor in good health. The sample taken for sequencing was T cells isolated from PBMCs. The DNA for the CDR3 is TGTGCCAGCAGGGAGACAGCGATGAGAGAGACCCAGTACTTC. Its translation is CASRETAMRETQYF.